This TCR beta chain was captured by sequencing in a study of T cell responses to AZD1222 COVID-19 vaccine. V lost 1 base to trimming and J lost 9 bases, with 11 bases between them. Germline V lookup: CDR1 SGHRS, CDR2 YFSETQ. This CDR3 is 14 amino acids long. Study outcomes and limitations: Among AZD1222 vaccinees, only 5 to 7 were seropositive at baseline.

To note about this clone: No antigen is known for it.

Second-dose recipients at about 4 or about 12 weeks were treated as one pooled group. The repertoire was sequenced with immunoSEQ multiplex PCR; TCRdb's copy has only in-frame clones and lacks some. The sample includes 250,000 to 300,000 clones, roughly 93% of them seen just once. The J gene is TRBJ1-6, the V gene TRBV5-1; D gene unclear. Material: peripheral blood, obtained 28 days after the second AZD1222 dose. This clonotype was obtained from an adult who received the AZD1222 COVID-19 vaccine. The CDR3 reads CASSLKGILSPLHF. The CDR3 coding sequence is TGCGCCAGCAGCTTGAAAGGGATACTTTCACCCCTCCACTTT.